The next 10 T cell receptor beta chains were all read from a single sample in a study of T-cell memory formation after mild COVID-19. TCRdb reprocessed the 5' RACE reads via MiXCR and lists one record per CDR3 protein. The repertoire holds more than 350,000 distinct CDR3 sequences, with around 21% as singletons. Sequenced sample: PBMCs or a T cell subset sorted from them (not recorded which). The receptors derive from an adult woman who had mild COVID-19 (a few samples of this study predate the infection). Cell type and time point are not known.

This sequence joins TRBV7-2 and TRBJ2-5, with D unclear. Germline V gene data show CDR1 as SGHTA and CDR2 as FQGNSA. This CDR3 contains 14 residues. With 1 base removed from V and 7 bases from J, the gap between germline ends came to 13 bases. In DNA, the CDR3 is TGTGCCAGCAGCTTAGGGGTAGAGTCAAGGACCCAGTACTTC. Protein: CASSLGVESRTQYF.

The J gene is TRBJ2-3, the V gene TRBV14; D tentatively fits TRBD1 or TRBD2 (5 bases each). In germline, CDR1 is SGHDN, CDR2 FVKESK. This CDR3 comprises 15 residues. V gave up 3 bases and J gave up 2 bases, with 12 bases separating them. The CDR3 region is CASSQEWDDTDTQYF. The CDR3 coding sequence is TGTGCCAGCAGCCAGGAATGGGACGACACAGATACGCAGTATTTT.

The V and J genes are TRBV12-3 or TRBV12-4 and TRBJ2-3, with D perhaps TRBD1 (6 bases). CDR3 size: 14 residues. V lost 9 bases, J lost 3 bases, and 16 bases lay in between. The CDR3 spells CASSAGVPTDTQYF. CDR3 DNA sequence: TGTGCCAGTTCGGCAGGGGTTCCTACAGATACGCAGTATTTT.

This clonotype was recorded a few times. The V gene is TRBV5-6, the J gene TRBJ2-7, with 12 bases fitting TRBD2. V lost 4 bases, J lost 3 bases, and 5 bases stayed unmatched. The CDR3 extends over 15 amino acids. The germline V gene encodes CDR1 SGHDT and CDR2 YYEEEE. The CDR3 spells CASSPTSGRHYEQYF. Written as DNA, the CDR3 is TGTGCCAGCAGCCCCACTAGCGGGAGGCACTACGAGCAGTACTTC.

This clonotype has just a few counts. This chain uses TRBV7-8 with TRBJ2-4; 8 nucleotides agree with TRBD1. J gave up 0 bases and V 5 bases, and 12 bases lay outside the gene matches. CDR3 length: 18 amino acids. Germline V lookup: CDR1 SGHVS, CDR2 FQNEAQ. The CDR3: CASSQDRVYPLAKNIQYF. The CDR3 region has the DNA TGTGCCAGCAGCCAGGACAGGGTGTATCCATTAGCCAAAAACATTCAGTACTTC.

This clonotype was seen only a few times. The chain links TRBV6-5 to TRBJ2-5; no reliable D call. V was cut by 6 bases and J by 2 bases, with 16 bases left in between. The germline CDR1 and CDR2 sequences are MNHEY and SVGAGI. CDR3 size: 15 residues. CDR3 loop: CASSQRQAVQETQYF. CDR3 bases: TGTGCCAGCAGCCAACGCCAGGCTGTTCAAGAGACCCAGTACTTC.

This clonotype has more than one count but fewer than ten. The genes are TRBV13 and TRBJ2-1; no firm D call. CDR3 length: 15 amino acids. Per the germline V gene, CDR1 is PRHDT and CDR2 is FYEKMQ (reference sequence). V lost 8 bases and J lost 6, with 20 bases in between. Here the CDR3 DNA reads TGTGCCAGCGCGACCCGCAGGACGTCGGCCAATGAGCAGTTCTTC. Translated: CASATRRTSANEQFF.

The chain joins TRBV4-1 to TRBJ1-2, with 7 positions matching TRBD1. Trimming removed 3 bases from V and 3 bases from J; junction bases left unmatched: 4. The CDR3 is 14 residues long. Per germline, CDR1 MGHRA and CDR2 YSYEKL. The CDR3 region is CASSHHRGDYGYTF. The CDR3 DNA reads TGCGCCAGCAGCCACCACAGGGGTGACTATGGCTACACCTTC.

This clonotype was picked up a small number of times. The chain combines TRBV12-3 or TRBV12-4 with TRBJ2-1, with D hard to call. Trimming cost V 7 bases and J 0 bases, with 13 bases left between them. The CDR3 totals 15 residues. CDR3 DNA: TGTGCCAGCACCCCCGAGTTTTTCTCCTACAATGAGCAGTTCTTC. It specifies CASTPEFFSYNEQFF.

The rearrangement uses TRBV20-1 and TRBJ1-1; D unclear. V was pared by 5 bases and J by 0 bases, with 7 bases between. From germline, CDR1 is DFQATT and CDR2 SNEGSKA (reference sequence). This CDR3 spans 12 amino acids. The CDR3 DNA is TGCAGTGCTCTTCTATTGAACACTGAAGCTTTCTTT. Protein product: CSALLLNTEAFF.